A selection of T cell receptor beta chains follows, all from one sample in a study of CD8 T cells in Susac syndrome. TCRdb processed the immunoSEQ multiplex PCR reads anew with MiXCR; each CDR3 protein has one entry. Of 100,000 to 150,000 distinct CDR3 sequences listed, 75% to 90% were seen once; the top ten hold 0.51%. Sequencing input: CD8+ T cells from PBMCs. The receptors shown here come from a human donor with multiple sclerosis. Both conserved end residues are part of each CDR3. Each record gives: D gene, J gene, V gene, clone size, CDR3 DNA, CDR3 protein. A D gene is named only where the DNA matches it firmly. Size is omitted from some rows. Given values are once, few, many or a class for expanded clones.

>TRBD1|TRBJ2-1|TRBV30|-
TGTGCCTGGAGGCTGGGACAGGGATACTACAATGAGCAGTTCTTC
CAWRLGQGYYNEQFF
>-|TRBJ2-7|TRBV27|few
TGTGCCAGCAGTCCATCCCAGGGCTCCCTGTCCTACGAGCAGTACTTC
CASSPSQGSLSYEQYF
>TRBD1|TRBJ1-6|TRBV6-5|-
TGTGCCAGCAGTTACCGACAGGGGGATAATTCACCCCTCCACTTT
CASSYRQGDNSPLHF
>-|TRBJ1-2|TRBV19|-
TGTGCCAGTAGTATCGGGCCGGTCAACAACCCCGGAGGCTACACCTTC
CASSIGPVNNPGGYTF
>-|TRBJ2-1|TRBV6-1|few
TGTGCCAGCAGTGAACTGCGAGAGGGCTACAATGAGCAGTTCTTC
CASSELREGYNEQFF
>-|TRBJ1-1|TRBV5-4|-
TGTGCCAGCAATCCCCCAGGGGCCACTGAAGCTTTCTTT
CASNPPGATEAFF
>TRBD1|TRBJ2-7|TRBV12-3/TRBV12-4|-
TGTGCCAGCAGGGAGACAGGGTACCACGAGCAGTACTTC
CASRETGYHEQYF
>-|TRBJ1-2|TRBV29-1|-
TGCAGCGTTGATGGGACGCCTTCCTATGGCTACACCTTC
CSVDGTPSYGYTF
>-|TRBJ1-2|TRBV19|few
TGTGCCAGTACCCTCGGGACTAACTATGGCTACACCTTC
CASTLGTNYGYTF
>-|TRBJ2-2|TRBV12-3/TRBV12-4|-
TGTGCCAGCAGTTTACGGGGGCGCATCGGGGAGCTGTTTTTT
CASSLRGRIGELFF
>-|TRBJ2-5|TRBV20-1|-
TGCAGTGCTAGAGATCCCGGGGGTGGGGAAGGAGAGACCCAGTACTTC
CSARDPGGGEGETQYF
>-|TRBJ2-1|TRBV7-9|-
TGTGCCAGCAGCTTAGTCGGCTCGAAGCGGTTCTTC
CASSLVGSKRFF
>TRBD1|TRBJ2-1|TRBV3-1|-
TGTGCCAGCAGCCAGTCCCGGGACAGGGGCCCCATCAATGAGCAGTTCTTC
CASSQSRDRGPINEQFF
>-|TRBJ1-1|TRBV3-1|-
TGTGCCAGCACCCCGGAGGCCTACAAAATGAACACTGAAGCTTTCTTT
CASTPEAYKMNTEAFF
>-|TRBJ2-3|TRBV7-6|-
TGTGCCAGCAGCTTAGTGGGGGGCACAGATACGCAGTATTTT
CASSLVGGTDTQYF
>-|TRBJ1-1|TRBV4-1|-
TGCGCCAGCAGCCAAGATTCCCAGGAAGCTTTCTTT
CASSQDSQEAFF
>-|TRBJ1-1|TRBV6-1|-
TGTGCCAGCAGTGAAGATGCGGGGGCGAACACTGAAGCTTTCTTT
CASSEDAGANTEAFF
>-|TRBJ1-1|TRBV5-1|few
TGCGCCAGCAATTCGTACCAGGGTGGCACTGAAGCTTTCTTT
CASNSYQGGTEAFF
>-|TRBJ2-1|TRBV4-1|-
TGCGCCAGCAGCCAAGAAGGCGGATTGGATGAGCAGTTCTTC
CASSQEGGLDEQFF
>-|TRBJ2-2|TRBV3-1|-
TGTGCCAGCCACGACGGCGGGGAGCTGTTTTTT
CASHDGGELFF
>-|TRBJ2-5|TRBV9|-
TGTGCCAGCAGCCCCCCCCGGAATCAAGAGACCCAGTACTTC
CASSPPRNQETQYF
>-|TRBJ1-1|TRBV19|-
TGTGCCAGTTGGACAGAGATGAACACTGAAGCTTTCTTT
CASWTEMNTEAFF